This T cell receptor (beta chain) was identified in a study of blood T cell repertoires in COVID-19. As handled by the study authors: Amplification of reference gene primers provided the estimated nucleated cell counts. Profiling relied on immunoSEQ multiplex PCR, and the TCRdb table lists in-frame clones only, not all of them. V, J and clone size were drawn from that table, and D and trimming were deduced from the DNA. The repertoire holds some 300,000 clones, with just under 90% as singletons. Participants were placed into cohorts based on the clinical history they reported. Within 2 weeks before study entry, exposed participants met a COVID-19 case. In germline, CDR1 is SEHNR, CDR2 FQNEAQ (reference sequence). V lost 5 bases, J lost 2 bases, and 9 bases stayed unmatched. This CDR3 spans 15 amino acids.

The sequence derives from a woman aged 45 to 65 who had been exposed to COVID-19. The rearrangement links TRBV7-9 to TRBJ2-7; TRBD1 matches 7 bases. Sequencing was performed on PBMCs or T cells enriched from blood (not recorded which). The DNA of the CDR3 is TGTGCCAGCAGCCCTCCGGGACAGCATACCTACGAGCAGTACTTC. Translating it yields CASSPPGQHTYEQYF.